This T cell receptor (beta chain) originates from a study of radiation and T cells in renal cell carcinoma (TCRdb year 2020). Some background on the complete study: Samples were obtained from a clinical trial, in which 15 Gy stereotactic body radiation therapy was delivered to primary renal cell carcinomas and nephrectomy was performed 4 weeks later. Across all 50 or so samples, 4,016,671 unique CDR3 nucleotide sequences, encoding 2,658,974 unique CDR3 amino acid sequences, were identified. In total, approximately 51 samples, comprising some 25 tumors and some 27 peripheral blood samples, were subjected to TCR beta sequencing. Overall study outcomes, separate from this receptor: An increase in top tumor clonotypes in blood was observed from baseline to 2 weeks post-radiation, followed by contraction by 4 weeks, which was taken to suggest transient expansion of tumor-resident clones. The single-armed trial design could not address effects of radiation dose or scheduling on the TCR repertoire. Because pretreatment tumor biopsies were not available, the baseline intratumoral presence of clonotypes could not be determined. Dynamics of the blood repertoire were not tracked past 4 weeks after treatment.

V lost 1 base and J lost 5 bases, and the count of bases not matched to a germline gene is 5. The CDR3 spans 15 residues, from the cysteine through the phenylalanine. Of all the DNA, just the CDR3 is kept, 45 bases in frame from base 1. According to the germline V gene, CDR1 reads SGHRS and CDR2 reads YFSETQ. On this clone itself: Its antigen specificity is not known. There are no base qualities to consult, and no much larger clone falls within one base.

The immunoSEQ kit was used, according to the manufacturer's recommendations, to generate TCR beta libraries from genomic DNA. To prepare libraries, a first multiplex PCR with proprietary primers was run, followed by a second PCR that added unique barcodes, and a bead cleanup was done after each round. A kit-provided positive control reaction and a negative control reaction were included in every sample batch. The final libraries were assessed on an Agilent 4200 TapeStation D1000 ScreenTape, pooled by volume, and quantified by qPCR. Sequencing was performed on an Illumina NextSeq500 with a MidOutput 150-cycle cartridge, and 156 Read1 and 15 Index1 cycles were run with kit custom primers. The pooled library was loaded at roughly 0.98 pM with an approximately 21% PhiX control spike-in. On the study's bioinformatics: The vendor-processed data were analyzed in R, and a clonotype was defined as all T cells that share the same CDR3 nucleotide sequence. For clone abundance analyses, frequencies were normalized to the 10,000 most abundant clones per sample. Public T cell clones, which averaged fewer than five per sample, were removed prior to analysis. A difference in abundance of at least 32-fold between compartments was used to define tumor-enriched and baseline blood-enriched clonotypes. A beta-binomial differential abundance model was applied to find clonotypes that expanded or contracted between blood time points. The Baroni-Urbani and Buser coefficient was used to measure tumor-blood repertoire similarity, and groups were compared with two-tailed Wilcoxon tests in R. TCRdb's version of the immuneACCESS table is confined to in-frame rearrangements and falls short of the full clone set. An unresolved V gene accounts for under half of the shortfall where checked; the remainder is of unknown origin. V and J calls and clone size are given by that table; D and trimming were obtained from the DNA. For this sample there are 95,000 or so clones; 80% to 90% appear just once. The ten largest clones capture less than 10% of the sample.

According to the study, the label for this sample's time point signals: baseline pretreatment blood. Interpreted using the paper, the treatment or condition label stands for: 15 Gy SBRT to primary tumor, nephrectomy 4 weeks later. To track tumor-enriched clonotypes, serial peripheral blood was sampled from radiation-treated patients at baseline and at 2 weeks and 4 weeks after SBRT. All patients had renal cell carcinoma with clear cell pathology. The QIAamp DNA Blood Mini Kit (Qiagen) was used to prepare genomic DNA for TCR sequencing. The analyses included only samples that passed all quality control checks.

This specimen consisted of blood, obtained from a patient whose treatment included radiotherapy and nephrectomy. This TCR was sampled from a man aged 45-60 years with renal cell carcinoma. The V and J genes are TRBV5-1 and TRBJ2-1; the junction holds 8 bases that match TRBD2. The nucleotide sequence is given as TGCGCCAGCAGCTTGATCGGGACTAGTAACAATGAGCAGTTCTTC. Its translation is CASSLIGTSNNEQFF.